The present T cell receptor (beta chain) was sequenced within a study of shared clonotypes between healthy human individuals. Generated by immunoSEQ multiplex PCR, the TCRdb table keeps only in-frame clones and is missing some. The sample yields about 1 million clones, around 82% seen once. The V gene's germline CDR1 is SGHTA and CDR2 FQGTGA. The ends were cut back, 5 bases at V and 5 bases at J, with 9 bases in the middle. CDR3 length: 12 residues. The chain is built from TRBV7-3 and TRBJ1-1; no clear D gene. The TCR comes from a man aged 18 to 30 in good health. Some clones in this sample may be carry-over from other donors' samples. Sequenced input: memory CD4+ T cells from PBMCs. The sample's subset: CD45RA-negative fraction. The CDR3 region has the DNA TGTGCCAGCAGCCCCAAACGAACTGAAGCTTTCTTT. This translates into CASSPKRTEAFF. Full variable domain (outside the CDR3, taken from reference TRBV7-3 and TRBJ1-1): GAGVSQTPSNKVTEKGKYVELRCDPISGHTALYWYRQSLGQGPEFLIYFQGTGAADDSGLPNDRFFAVRPEGSVSTLKIQRTERGDSAVYLCASSPKRTEAFFGQGTRLTVV.